This T cell receptor beta chain was sequenced during a study of cytomegalovirus exposure and HLA in healthy donors. This CDR3 is 17 amino acids long. CDR1 and CDR2 from the germline V gene are MGHRA and YSYEKL. After removal of 3 bases from V and 2 bases from J, the junction contained 11 bases not matched to a gene. The PCR used 60 Vbeta and 13 Jbeta primers. Profiling relied on immunoSEQ multiplex PCR, and the TCRdb table lists in-frame clones only, not all of them. This table holds 200,000 to 250,000 clones, around 83% found once. The V call is TRBV4-1, the J call TRBJ2-3; the match to TRBD2 covers 7 bases. Sequenced sample: PBMCs. This TCR derives from a girl aged 5-17 years in good health and CMV-seronegative. CDR3 sequence: CASSHGSHTSATDTQYF. DNA of the CDR3: TGCGCCAGCAGCCACGGCTCCCACACTAGCGCCACAGATACGCAGTATTTT.